The 18 T cell receptor beta chains in this list originate from one sample, sequenced in a study of shared clonotypes between healthy human individuals. TCRdb keeps only in-frame clones here, not all; method: immunoSEQ multiplex PCR. The data hold roughly 520,000 clones, with 95% to 97% observed a single time. What was sequenced was naive CD4+ T cells sorted from blood. Described subset: CD45RA+ positively selected. The origin of the receptors is a woman in her 30s in good health.

The genes are TRBV4-1 and TRBJ1-4; D gene uncertain. CDR1 MGHRA and CDR2 YSYEKL come from the germline V gene. The CDR3 spans 16 residues. Trimming shortened V by 0 bases and J by 0 bases, and 8 bases separated the two germline ends. Written as DNA, the CDR3 is TGCGCCAGCAGCCAAGAGGGGTCCGCAACTAATGAAAAACTGTTTTTT. It codes for CASSQEGSATNEKLFF.

The chain carries TRBV5-6 and TRBJ2-1, with a tentative D call TRBD2 (6 bases). Trimming pared 4 bases from V and 0 bases from J, leaving 14 bases between. The CDR3 contains 16 residues. CDR1 is SGHDT, CDR2 YYEEEE, per germline. The CDR3 DNA reads TGTGCCAGCAGCGCCCGCGGGGAGGTCTCCTACAATGAGCAGTTCTTC. Encoded protein: CASSARGEVSYNEQFF.

The chain joins TRBV2 to TRBJ2-5; D possibly uses TRBD1 or TRBD2 (5 bases each). Between the trimmed V and J ends, which lost 8 bases and 4 bases, there was a span of 14 bases. CDR3 length: 13 residues. The germline gives CDR1 SNHLY, CDR2 FYNNEI. In DNA form, the CDR3 reads TGTGCCAGCGGGGACCCCGCGGGAGAGACCCAGTACTTC. This translates into CASGDPAGETQYF.

The chain couples TRBV19 to TRBJ1-1; no definite D call. Trimming left V 1 base short and J 1 base short, with 4 bases between. This CDR3 comprises 13 residues. Germline CDR1 is LNHDA and CDR2 is SQIVND (reference sequence). The CDR3 nucleotides read TGTGCCAGTAGTATAGCCGCGAACACTGAAGCTTTCTTT. This sequence encodes CASSIAANTEAFF.

J is TRBJ1-2 and V is TRBV28, with D perhaps TRBD1 (5 bases). V dropped 2 bases and J dropped 8 bases, with 12 bases sitting between them. Germline assignment: CDR1 MDHEN and CDR2 SYDVKM. CDR3 size: 13 residues. The CDR3 here is CASSLSPGRGYTF. Written as DNA, the CDR3 is TGTGCCAGCAGTTTAAGTCCAGGGAGAGGCTACACCTTC.

The chain has TRBV2 and TRBJ2-5; D uncertain. V lost 3 bases, J lost 3 bases, and 8 bases lay in between. CDR1 and CDR2 from the germline V gene are SNHLY and FYNNEI. This CDR3 comprises 13 residues. The CDR3 here is CASSDGGKETQYF. CDR3 sequence (DNA): TGTGCCAGCAGTGATGGTGGGAAAGAGACCCAGTACTTC.

The chain links TRBV5-1 to TRBJ2-1; D gene ambiguous. The CDR3 consists of 13 residues. Germline values: CDR1 SGHRS, CDR2 YFSETQ. V was trimmed by 8 bases and J by 6 bases, leaving 15 bases between them. The CDR3 nucleotides are TGCGCCAGTATGGAGAACGGATCCAATGAGCAGTTCTTC. This codes for CASMENGSNEQFF.

The J gene is TRBJ2-2, the V gene TRBV5-1, with 7 bases fitting TRBD2. Germline V gene lookup returns CDR1 SGHRS and CDR2 YFSETQ. J was trimmed by 0 bases and V by 9 bases; bases with no gene match: 8. There are 15 residues in the CDR3. The CDR3 DNA reads as TGCGCCACCCCCCTGGGAGGGACGAACACCGGGGAGCTGTTTTTT. It translates to CATPLGGTNTGELFF.

The chain has TRBV6-5 and TRBJ1-3; D gene unclear. Deletions cut 8 bases from V and 0 bases from J, with 14 bases between. Germline CDR1 MNHEY, CDR2 SVGAGI. CDR3 length equals 15 residues. The CDR3 DNA sequence: TGTGCCAGCGGATCCCGAGTAAACTCTGGAAACACCATATATTTT. This codes for CASGSRVNSGNTIYF.

About this clone: Other DNA sequences in this sample translate to the same CDR3. CDR3 sequence reads: CASSIGTSYEQYF. CDR3 in DNA: TGTGCCAGTAGTATTGGGACCAGCTACGAGCAGTACTTC. The chain is built from TRBV19 and TRBJ2-7; TRBD1 or TRBD2 may be the D gene (5 bases each). The CDR3 is 13 amino acids. In germline, CDR1 is LNHDA, CDR2 SQIVND (reference sequence). Deletions cut 3 bases from V and 3 bases from J, with 9 bases between.

The chain joins TRBV11-2 to TRBJ2-3; perhaps TRBD2 as D (6 bases). This CDR3 is built from 15 residues. Germline V CDR1 and CDR2: SGHAT, FQNNGV. Trimming shortened V by 5 bases and J by 0 bases, and 12 bases separated the two germline ends. The DNA for the CDR3 is TGTGCCAGCAGCGTAGCGGACCTCAGCACAGATACGCAGTATTTT. Amino acid sequence: CASSVADLSTDTQYF.

Details on this clone: The same CDR3 also results from other DNA sequences found in this sample. The V call is TRBV2, the J call TRBJ1-5, with D possibly TRBD1 on 5 matching bases. The CDR3 is 12 residues long. Germline-derived CDR1 and CDR2 are SNHLY and FYNNEI. Trimming took off 7 bases at V and 3 bases at J, with 7 bases between the two ends. CDR3 loop: CASKGLNQPQHF. CDR3 nucleotides: TGTGCCAGCAAGGGGCTCAATCAGCCCCAGCATTTT.

The rearrangement uses TRBV7-7 and TRBJ2-5; possibly TRBD1 or TRBD2 for D (5 bases each). The DNA end is more similar to TRBJ2-7, so the J call may be wrong. Germline V CDR1 and CDR2: SSHAT, FNYEAQ (reference sequence). CDR3 size: 17 residues. Here the CDR3 reads CASSLVSEGYRTYEQYF. In DNA form, the CDR3 reads TGTGCCAGCAGCTTAGTTTCAGAGGGCTACAGGACATACGAGCAGTACTTC.

The genes are TRBV5-1 and TRBJ1-4; possible D gene TRBD1, 5 bases. There are 15 residues in the CDR3. CDR1 and CDR2 (germline): SGHRS, YFSETQ. Trimming removed 2 bases from V and 8 bases from J, with 16 bases in between. CDR3: CASSFGTPKMEKLFF. As DNA, the CDR3 is TGCGCCAGCAGCTTCGGGACCCCCAAAATGGAAAAACTGTTTTTT.

The rearrangement links TRBV9 to TRBJ2-1; D is undetermined. CDR1 and CDR2 from the germline V gene are SGDLS and YYNGEE. V lost 0 bases and J 8 bases, leaving 9 bases between the germline ends. This CDR3 has 13 residues. CDR3 sequence: CASSVDGGHEQFF. CDR3 bases: TGTGCCAGCAGCGTAGACGGTGGGCATGAGCAGTTCTTC. Using reference TRBV9 and TRBJ2-1 for the parts outside the CDR3, the full variable domain is DSGVTQTPKHLITATGQRVTLRCSPRSGDLSVYWYQQSLDQGLQFLIQYYNGEERAKGNILERFSAQQFPDLHSELNLSSLELGDSALYFCASSVDGGHEQFFGPGTRLTVL.

The chain combines TRBV7-2 with TRBJ2-6, with D unclear. This CDR3 comprises 14 residues. V was clipped by 4 bases and J by 2 bases, with 6 bases between them. Germline values: CDR1 SGHTA, CDR2 FQGNSA. The CDR3 DNA sequence: TGTGCCAGCAGCTCCCTCGCTGGGGCCAACGTCCTGACTTTC. This translates into CASSSLAGANVLTF.

The chain links TRBV28 to TRBJ2-7, with 7 nucleotides matching TRBD2. CDR3 size: 16 residues. CDR1 and CDR2 (germline): MDHEN, SYDVKM. J lost 0 bases, V lost 2 bases, and 7 bases had no gene match. The DNA of the CDR3 is TGTGCCAGCAGTTTAGGGAGCGGGGCAAGCTCCTACGAGCAGTACTTC. Its protein product is CASSLGSGASSYEQYF.

The chain links TRBV27 to TRBJ2-3; D is unresolved. CDR3 length equals 13 residues. The germline CDR1 and CDR2 sequences are MNHEY and SMNVEV (reference sequence). V lost 4 bases and J 4 bases, leaving 9 bases between the germline ends. The CDR3 DNA is TGTGCCAGCAGTTCCTGGTGGGCAGATACGCAGTATTTT. Protein sequence: CASSSWWADTQYF.